This T cell receptor beta chain was documented in a study of shared T cell receptors in the human thymus. Here immunoSEQ multiplex PCR was the method, and the copy in TCRdb shows in-frame clones only, minus some. The table records under 700,000 clones, about 84% of them present only once. The CDR3 has 14 amino acids. V was cut by 3 bases and J by 5 bases, with 13 bases left in between. The germline CDR1 and CDR2 sequences are SGHVT and SQSDAQ. This same sample was also taken into another study, of human thymus T cells. From that study: Surgeons resected thymus tissue during corrective heart surgery. Thymic and blood repertoires seemed to show skewed V and J gene use.

The receptor was isolated from a boy in the first two years of life with a congenital heart defect. The rearrangement links TRBV7-4 to TRBJ1-1; D is possibly TRBD1 (5 bases). Sequencing was carried out using thymocytes. In nucleotides, the CDR3 is TGTGCCAGCAGCTTGGGGCCAGAGGAAACTGAAGCTTTCTTT. This translates into CASSLGPEETEAFF.